The clone carrying this T cell receptor beta chain was observed once. Its cognate antigen is unknown. This specimen belongs to a study of OX40 agonist ivuxolimab in advanced cancers. Points from the study as a whole: Low normalized T-cell clonal expansion was also seen in some nonresponders. Individuals who were partial responders at 0.1-3.0 mg/kg had clonal expansion that ranked among the lowest.

TCRdb keeps only in-frame clones here, not all; method: immunoSEQ multiplex PCR. The data show approximately 87,000 clones, with 91% seen just once and 0.7% to 1% held by the top ten. CDR1 is SGHRS, CDR2 YFSETQ, per germline. Germline trimming cut 7 bases from V and 5 bases from J; bases unmatched to any gene: 7. This CDR3 is built from 14 residues. This specimen was CD4+ or CD8+ T cells sorted from blood, taken in a trial of the OX40 agonist ivuxolimab. The receptor comes from an adult with an advanced solid tumor such as melanoma, head and neck, liver or kidney cancer. This chain uses TRBV5-1 with TRBJ2-1, with TRBD2 matching over 9 bases. The CDR3 here is CASRAGGGDNEQFF. The CDR3 DNA sequence: TGCGCCAGCCGAGCGGGAGGAGGGGACAATGAGCAGTTCTTC.